This T cell receptor (beta chain) was sequenced in a study of shared clonotypes between healthy human individuals. Germline V gene lookup returns CDR1 SGHNT and CDR2 YYREEE (reference sequence). This CDR3 spans 15 amino acids. Trimming stripped 5 bases from V and 0 bases from J, with 12 bases between. The run depth of the assay was deep. The sorted-subset replicate PCRs were given 150 to 200 ng DNA, which is about 30,000 T cell genomes. The method was immunoSEQ multiplex PCR; TCRdb's version includes in-frame clones alone and lacks a portion of them. The repertoire consists of approximately 2.3 million clones, with 80% to 95% occurring once and the leading ten covering about 0.37%.

V gene TRBV5-4 combines with J gene TRBJ2-1; a weak D match, TRBD2 (5 bases). The sample consisted of naive CD4+ T cells from PBMCs. Described subset: CD45RA+ positively selected. This receptor was identified in a man younger than 30 in good health. Some clones in this sample may be carry-over from other donors' samples. CDR3 residues: CASRRAASSYNEQFF. The CDR3 DNA reads as TGTGCCAGCAGGAGGGCTGCTAGCTCCTACAATGAGCAGTTCTTC.